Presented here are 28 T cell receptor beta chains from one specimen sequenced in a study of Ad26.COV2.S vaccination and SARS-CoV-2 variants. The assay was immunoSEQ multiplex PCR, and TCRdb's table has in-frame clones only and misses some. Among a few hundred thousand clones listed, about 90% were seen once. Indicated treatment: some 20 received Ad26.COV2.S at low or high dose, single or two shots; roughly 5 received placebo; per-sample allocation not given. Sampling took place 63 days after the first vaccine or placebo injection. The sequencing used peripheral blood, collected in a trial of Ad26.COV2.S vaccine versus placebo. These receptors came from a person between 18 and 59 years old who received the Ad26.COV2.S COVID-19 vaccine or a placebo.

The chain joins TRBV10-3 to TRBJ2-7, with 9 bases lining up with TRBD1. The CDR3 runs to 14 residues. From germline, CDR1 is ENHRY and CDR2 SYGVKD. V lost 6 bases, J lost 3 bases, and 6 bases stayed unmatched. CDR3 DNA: TGTGCCATCAGCTTTGAGGGACAGGGCTACGAGCAGTACTTC. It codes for CAISFEGQGYEQYF.

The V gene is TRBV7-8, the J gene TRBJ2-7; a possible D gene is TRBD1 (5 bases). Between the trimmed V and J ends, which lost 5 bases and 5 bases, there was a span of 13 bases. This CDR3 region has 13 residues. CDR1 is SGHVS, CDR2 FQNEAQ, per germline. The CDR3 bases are TGTGCCAGCAGCGCTCGGCAGGGCCACGAGCAGTACTTC. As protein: CASSARQGHEQYF.

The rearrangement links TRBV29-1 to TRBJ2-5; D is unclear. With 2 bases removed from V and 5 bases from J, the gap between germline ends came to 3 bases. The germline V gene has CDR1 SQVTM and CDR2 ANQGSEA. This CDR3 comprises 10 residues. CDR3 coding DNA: TGCAGCGTTGAAATCGAGACCCAGTACTTC. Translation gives CSVEIETQYF.

This CDR3 reads CASSPREARTDTQYF. CDR3 nucleotide sequence: TGTGCCAGCTCACCGCGGGAGGCTAGAACAGATACGCAGTATTTT. The V and J genes are TRBV18 and TRBJ2-3, with 8 bases matching TRBD2. The length of the CDR3 is 15 residues. V lost 3 bases, J lost 3 bases, and 5 bases stayed unmatched. Germline V gene data show CDR1 as KGHSH and CDR2 as LQKENI. Supplemented by reference TRBV18 and TRBJ2-3, the full variable domain reads NAGVMQNPRHLVRRRGQEARLRCSPMKGHSHVYWYRQLPEEGLKFMVYLQKENIIDESGMPKERFSAEFPKEGPSILRIQQVVRGDSAAYFCASSPREARTDTQYFGPGTRLTVL.

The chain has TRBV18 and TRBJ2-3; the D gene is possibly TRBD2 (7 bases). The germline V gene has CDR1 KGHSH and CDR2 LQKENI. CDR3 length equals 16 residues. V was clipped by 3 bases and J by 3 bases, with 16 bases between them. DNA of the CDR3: TGTGCCAGCTCACCTCGGGGGCTAGCGGTTACAGATACGCAGTATTTT. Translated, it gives CASSPRGLAVTDTQYF.

The DNA of the CDR3 is TGTGCCAGCAGCTCGGACAGGGGTAATGGCTACACCTTC. Translating gives CASSSDRGNGYTF. The V call is TRBV7-8, the J call TRBJ1-2, with TRBD1 identical over 9 bases. Germline V gene data show CDR1 as SGHVS and CDR2 as FQNEAQ. This CDR3 is 13 amino acids long. Trimming at V came to 4 bases and at J to 6 bases, leaving 3 bases not matched to a gene.

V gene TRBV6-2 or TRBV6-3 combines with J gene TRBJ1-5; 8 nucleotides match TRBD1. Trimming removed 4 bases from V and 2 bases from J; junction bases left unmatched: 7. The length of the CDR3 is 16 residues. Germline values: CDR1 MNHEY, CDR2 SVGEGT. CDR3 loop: CASSSGQGYRNQPQHF. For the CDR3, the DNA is TGTGCCAGCAGTTCAGGACAGGGCTATCGCAATCAGCCCCAGCATTTT.

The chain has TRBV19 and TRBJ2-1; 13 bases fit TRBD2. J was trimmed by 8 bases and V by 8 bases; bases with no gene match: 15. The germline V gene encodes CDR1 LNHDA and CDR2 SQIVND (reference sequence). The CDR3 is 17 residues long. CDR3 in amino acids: CASSKAERLAGGHEQFF. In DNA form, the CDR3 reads TGTGCCAGTTCTAAAGCGGAGAGACTAGCGGGAGGCCATGAGCAGTTCTTC.

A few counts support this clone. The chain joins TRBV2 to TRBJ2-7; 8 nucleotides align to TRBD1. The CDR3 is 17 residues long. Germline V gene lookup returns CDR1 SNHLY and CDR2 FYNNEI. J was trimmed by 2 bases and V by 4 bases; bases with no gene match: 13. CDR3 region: CASSASSGTGYTYEQYF. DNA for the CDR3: TGTGCCAGCAGTGCCTCTTCCGGGACAGGATACACCTACGAGCAGTACTTC.

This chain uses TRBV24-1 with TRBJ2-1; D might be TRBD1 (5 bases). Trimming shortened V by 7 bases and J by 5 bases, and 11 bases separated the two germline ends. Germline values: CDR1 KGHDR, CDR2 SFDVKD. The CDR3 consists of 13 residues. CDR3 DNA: TGTGCCACCAGGGCCGCGACAGACAATGAGCAGTTCTTC. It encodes CATRAATDNEQFF.

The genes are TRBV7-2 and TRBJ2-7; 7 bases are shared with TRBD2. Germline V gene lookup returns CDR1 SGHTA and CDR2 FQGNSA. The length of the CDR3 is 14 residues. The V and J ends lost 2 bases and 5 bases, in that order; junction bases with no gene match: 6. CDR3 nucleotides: TGTGCCAGCAGCTTATCCCCCCGGGGGGACGAGCAGTACTTC. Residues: CASSLSPRGDEQYF.

The CDR3 region has the DNA TGTGCCAGCACTCGCCGGGACTTTTTCTACGAGCAGTACTTC. It codes for CASTRRDFFYEQYF. J is TRBJ2-7 and V is TRBV5-5; D is possibly TRBD2 (6 bases). Trimming removed 6 bases at V and 3 bases at J, with 16 bases between. The CDR3 extends over 14 amino acids. Germline CDR1 is SGHKS and CDR2 is YYEKEE (reference sequence).

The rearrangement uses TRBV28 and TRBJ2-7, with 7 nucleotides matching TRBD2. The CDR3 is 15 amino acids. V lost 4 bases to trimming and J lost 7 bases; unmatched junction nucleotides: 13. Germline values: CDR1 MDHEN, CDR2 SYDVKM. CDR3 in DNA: TGTGCCAGCAGTTCCCCGCTGGGGGGGGGTTGGGAGCAGTACTTC. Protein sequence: CASSSPLGGGWEQYF.

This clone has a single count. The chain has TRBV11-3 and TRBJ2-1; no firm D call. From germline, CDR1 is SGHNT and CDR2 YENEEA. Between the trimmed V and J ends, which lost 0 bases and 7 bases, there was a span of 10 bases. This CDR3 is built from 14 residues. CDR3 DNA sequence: TGTGCCAGCAGCTTAGACTCCCCAGGTAATGAGCAGTTCTTC. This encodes CASSLDSPGNEQFF.

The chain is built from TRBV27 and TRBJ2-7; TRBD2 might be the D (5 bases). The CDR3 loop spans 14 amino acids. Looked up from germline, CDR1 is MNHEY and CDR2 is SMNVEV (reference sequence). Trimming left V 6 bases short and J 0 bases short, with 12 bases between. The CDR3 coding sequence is TGTGCCAGCAGCCTAGCTCAGAGCTCCTACGAGCAGTACTTC. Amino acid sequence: CASSLAQSSYEQYF.

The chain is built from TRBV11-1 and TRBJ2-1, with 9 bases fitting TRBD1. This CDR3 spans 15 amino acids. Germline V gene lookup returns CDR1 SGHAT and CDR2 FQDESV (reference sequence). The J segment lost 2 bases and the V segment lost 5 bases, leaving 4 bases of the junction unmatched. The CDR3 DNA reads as TGTGCCAGCAGCCGAGACAGGGGGACCTACAATGAGCAGTTCTTC. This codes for CASSRDRGTYNEQFF.

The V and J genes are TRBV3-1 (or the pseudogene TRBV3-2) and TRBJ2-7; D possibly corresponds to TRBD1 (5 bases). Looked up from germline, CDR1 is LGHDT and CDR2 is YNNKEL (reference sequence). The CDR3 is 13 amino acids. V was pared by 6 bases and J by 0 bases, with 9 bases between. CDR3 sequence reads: CASSSGFSYEQYF. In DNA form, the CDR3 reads TGTGCCAGCAGTTCAGGGTTCTCCTACGAGCAGTACTTC.

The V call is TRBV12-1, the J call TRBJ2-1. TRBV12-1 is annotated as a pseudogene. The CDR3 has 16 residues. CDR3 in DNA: TGTGCCAGCAGCTTTGAGACGGGGCAGAAAAACAATGAGCAGTTCTTC. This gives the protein CASSFETGQKNNEQFF.

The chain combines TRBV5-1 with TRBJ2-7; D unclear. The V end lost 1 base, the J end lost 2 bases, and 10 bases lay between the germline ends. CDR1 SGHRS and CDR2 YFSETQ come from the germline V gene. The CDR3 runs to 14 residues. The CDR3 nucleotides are TGCGCCAGCAGCTTGAGTATTAGGGCCTACGAGCAGTACTTC. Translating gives CASSLSIRAYEQYF.

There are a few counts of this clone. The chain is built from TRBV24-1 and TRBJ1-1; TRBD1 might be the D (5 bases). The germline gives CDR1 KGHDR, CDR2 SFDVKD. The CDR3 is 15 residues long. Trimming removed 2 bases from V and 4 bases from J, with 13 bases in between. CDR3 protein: CATSDSSGVGTEAFF. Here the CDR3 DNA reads TGTGCCACCAGTGATTCGTCGGGGGTGGGCACTGAAGCTTTCTTT.

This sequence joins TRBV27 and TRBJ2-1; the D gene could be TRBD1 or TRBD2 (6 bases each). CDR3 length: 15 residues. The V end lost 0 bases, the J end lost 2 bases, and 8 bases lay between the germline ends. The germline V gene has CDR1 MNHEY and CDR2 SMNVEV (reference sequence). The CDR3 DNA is TGTGCCAGCAGTTTATCCGGGGGCCCCTACAATGAGCAGTTCTTC. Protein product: CASSLSGGPYNEQFF.

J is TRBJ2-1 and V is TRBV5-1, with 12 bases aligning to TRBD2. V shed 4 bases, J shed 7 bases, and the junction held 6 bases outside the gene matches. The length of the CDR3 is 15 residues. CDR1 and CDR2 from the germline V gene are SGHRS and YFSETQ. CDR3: CASSPTSGSLNEQFF. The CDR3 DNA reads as TGCGCCAGCAGCCCGACTAGCGGGAGTTTAAATGAGCAGTTCTTC.

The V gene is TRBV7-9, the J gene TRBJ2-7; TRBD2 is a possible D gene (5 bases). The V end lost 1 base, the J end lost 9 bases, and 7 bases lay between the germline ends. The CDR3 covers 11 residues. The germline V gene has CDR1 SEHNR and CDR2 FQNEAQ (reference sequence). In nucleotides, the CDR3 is TGTGCCAGCAGCTTAGATGCGGGGCAGTACTTC. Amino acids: CASSLDAGQYF.

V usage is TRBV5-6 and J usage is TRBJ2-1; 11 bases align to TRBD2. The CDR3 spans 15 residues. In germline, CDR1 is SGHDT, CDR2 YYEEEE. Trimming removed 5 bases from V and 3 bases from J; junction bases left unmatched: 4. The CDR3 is CASSRLAGFYNEQFF. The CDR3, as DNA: TGTGCCAGCAGTAGACTAGCGGGATTCTACAATGAGCAGTTCTTC.

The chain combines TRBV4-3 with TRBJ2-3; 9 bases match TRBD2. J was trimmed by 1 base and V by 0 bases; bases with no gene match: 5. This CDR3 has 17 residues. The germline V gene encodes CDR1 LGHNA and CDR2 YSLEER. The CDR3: CASSQDPGGRGTDTQYF. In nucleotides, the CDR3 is TGCGCCAGCAGCCAAGATCCGGGCGGGAGGGGCACAGATACGCAGTATTTT.

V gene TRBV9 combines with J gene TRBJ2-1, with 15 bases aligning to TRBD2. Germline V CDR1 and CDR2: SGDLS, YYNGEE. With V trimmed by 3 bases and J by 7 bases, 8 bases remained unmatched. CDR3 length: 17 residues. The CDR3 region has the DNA TGTGCCAGCAGCGCGGGACTAGCGGGAGGATGGGGGAATGAGCAGTTCTTC. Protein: CASSAGLAGGWGNEQFF.

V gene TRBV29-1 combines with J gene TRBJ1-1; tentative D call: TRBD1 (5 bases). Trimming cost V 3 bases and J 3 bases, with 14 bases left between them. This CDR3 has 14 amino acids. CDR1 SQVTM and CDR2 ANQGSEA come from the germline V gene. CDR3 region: CSVEAGGYDTEAFF. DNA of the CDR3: TGCAGCGTTGAGGCGGGGGGGTACGACACTGAAGCTTTCTTT.

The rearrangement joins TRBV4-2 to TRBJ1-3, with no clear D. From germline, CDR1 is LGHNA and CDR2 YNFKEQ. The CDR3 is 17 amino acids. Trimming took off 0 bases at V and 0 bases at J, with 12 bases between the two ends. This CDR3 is CASSQDIDQSSGNTIYF. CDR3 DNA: TGTGCCAGCAGCCAAGACATCGATCAGAGCTCTGGAAACACCATATATTTT.